These 25 T cell receptor beta chains came from one sample sequenced in a study of CD8+ T cells in alopecia areata listed by TCRdb under 2018. Libraries came from the immunoSEQ multiplex PCR assay. RNA was extracted from all samples and reverse transcribed into cDNA as template for TCR sequencing. Not all clones reach the TCRdb copy of this immuneACCESS table, which keeps in-frame sequences only. Checked studies attribute under half of the gap to unresolved V genes and leave the rest unexplained. This sample lists around 190,000 clones; roughly 50% were detected once. Jointly, the top ten make up nearly 5% of the sample. The material sequenced was CD8+ T cells sorted from blood. The receptors shown here come from a human donor in good health.

This clone was observed a few times. The chain employs TRBV19 and TRBJ2-1, with a tentative D call TRBD1 (6 bases). Trimming cost V 5 bases and J 7 bases, with 12 bases left between them. The CDR3 runs 13 residues. Per the germline V gene, CDR1 is LNHDA and CDR2 is SQIVND (reference sequence). CDR3 loop: CASSFGQGNEQFF. In DNA, the CDR3 is TGTGCCAGTAGTTTCGGCCAGGGGAATGAGCAGTTCTTC. Supplemented by reference TRBV19 and TRBJ2-1, the full variable domain reads DGGITQSPKYLFRKEGQNVTLSCEQNLNHDAMYWYRQDPGQGLRLIYYSQIVNDFQKGDIAEGYSVSREKKESFPLTVTSAQKNPTAFYLCASSFGQGNEQFFGPGTRLTVL.

As regards this clone: The sample has other DNA sequences that encode this CDR3 too. CDR3: CASSLGGSTEAFF. The DNA for the CDR3 is TGTGCCAGCAGCCTCGGAGGAAGCACTGAAGCTTTCTTT. The chain combines TRBV5-6 with TRBJ1-1; no clear D. The germline V gene encodes CDR1 SGHDT and CDR2 YYEEEE. Between the trimmed V and J ends, which lost 4 bases and 4 bases, there was a span of 11 bases. The CDR3 covers 13 residues.

J is TRBJ2-3 and V is TRBV29-1; tentative D call: TRBD2 (6 bases). CDR3 size: 13 residues. The germline CDR1 and CDR2 sequences are SQVTM and ANQGSEA. The V gene lost 2 bases and the J gene lost 6 bases, with 12 bases spanning the gap. CDR3 in DNA: TGCAGCGTTGAAAGCGGGCTTCGCGATACGCAGTATTTT. Its protein is CSVESGLRDTQYF.

The gene calls are TRBV30 and TRBJ2-2; a weak D match, TRBD1 (6 bases). Trimming took 0 bases from V and 7 from J, leaving 9 bases between them. CDR3 length: 13 residues. Per the germline V gene, CDR1 is GTSNPN and CDR2 is SVGIG (reference sequence). The CDR3 nucleotides are TGTGCCTGGAGTGTACAGGGAGTCGGGGAGCTGTTTTTT. Its translation: CAWSVQGVGELFF. The whole variable domain, filled in from reference TRBV30 and TRBJ2-2, reads SQTIHQWPATLVQPVGSPLSLECTVEGTSNPNLYWYRQAAGRGLQLLFYSVGIGQISSEVPQNLSASRPQDRQFILSSKKLLLSDSGFYLCAWSVQGVGELFFGEGSRLTVL.

This clone showed up just a few times. The V and J genes are TRBV2 and TRBJ2-7, with 7 bases aligning to TRBD1. This CDR3 region has 14 residues. V gave up 5 bases and J gave up 2 bases; unmatched junction bases: 6. Germline CDR1 reads SNHLY; CDR2 reads FYNNEI. The CDR3, as DNA: TGTGCCAGCAGTTCTACCGGGACAGCCTACGAGCAGTACTTC. This codes for CASSSTGTAYEQYF.

The CDR3 DNA is TGTGCCACCAGCAGAGATATAAGGGAGTCGTTCTATGGCTACACCTTC. It specifies CATSRDIRESFYGYTF. This rearrangement joins TRBV15 to TRBJ1-2, with D unclear. The germline V gene encodes CDR1 LNHNV and CDR2 YYDKDF (reference sequence). CDR3 length equals 16 residues. Between the trimmed V and J ends, which lost 0 bases and 4 bases, there was a span of 15 bases.

In this sample, this clone turned up a few times. The rearrangement uses TRBV5-6 and TRBJ1-2; D ambiguous. Germline-derived CDR1 and CDR2 are SGHDT and YYEEEE. Trimming stripped 0 bases from V and 1 base from J, with 4 bases between. The CDR3 has 13 amino acids. CDR3 bases: TGTGCCAGCAGCTTGGACAGTAACTATGGCTACACCTTC. Protein: CASSLDSNYGYTF.

This clone was detected only once. The V gene is TRBV27, the J gene TRBJ1-6; a possible D gene is TRBD1 (5 bases). CDR3 size: 15 residues. Trimming removed 5 bases from V and 14 bases from J, with 22 bases in between. Per germline, CDR1 MNHEY and CDR2 SMNVEV (reference sequence). The CDR3 DNA follows: TGTGCCAGCAGTCCCCGGGACCCCTTTAAGTCGGCCCTCCACTTT. Protein sequence: CASSPRDPFKSALHF.

Details on this clone: This specimen includes other DNA sequences encoding the same CDR3. The chain uses TRBV27 and TRBJ2-7; D is perhaps TRBD1 (5 bases). This CDR3 has 13 amino acids. From germline, CDR1 is MNHEY and CDR2 SMNVEV (reference sequence). V was clipped by 2 bases and J by 1 base, with 6 bases between them. The CDR3, as DNA: TGTGCCAGCAGTTTAAGGGGTTCCTACGAGCAGTACTTC. This encodes CASSLRGSYEQYF.

The chain is built from TRBV15 and TRBJ1-4, with 9 bases identical to TRBD1. CDR1 and CDR2 from the germline V gene are LNHNV and YYDKDF (reference sequence). The CDR3 is made up of 16 amino acids. V was clipped by 5 bases and J by 8 bases; unmatched bases: 12. CDR3 loop: CATSRRDRGRPEKLFF. The DNA of the CDR3 is TGTGCCACCAGCCGCCGCGACAGGGGGAGACCAGAAAAACTGTTTTTT. Supplemented by reference TRBV15 and TRBJ1-4, the full variable domain reads DAMVIQNPRYQVTQFGKPVTLSCSQTLNHNVMYWYQQKSSQAPKLLFHYYDKDFNNEADTPDNFQSRRPNTSFCFLDIRSPGLGDTAMYLCATSRRDRGRPEKLFFGSGTQLSVL.

The gene calls are TRBV5-5 and TRBJ2-2; D remains unclear. V was shortened by 0 bases and J by 6 bases, with 3 bases between the two germline ends. In germline, CDR1 is SGHKS, CDR2 YYEKEE (reference sequence). CDR3 length: 12 residues. CDR3: CASSLGAGELFF. The CDR3, as DNA: TGTGCCAGCAGCTTGGGGGCCGGGGAGCTGTTTTTT.

The chain combines TRBV5-1 with TRBJ1-1, with 9 bases lining up with TRBD1. This CDR3 is built from 14 residues. Germline loops: CDR1 SGHRS, CDR2 YFSETQ. With 3 bases clipped from V and 5 bases from J, the junction kept 5 bases outside the gene matches. The CDR3: CASSYRGTGTEAFF. In DNA, the CDR3 is TGCGCCAGCAGCTATCGGGGGACAGGGACTGAAGCTTTCTTT.

The chain employs TRBV27 and TRBJ2-3; tentative D call: TRBD2 (6 bases). The V end lost 4 bases, the J end lost 1 base, and 12 bases lay between the germline ends. This CDR3 has 15 amino acids. CDR1 and CDR2 (germline): MNHEY, SMNVEV (reference sequence). Written as DNA, the CDR3 is TGTGCCAGCAGTTGGACTACTGGGGGCACAGATACGCAGTATTTT. Translated, it gives CASSWTTGGTDTQYF.

The genes are TRBV30 and TRBJ2-2; possibly TRBD2 for D (6 bases). V lost 0 bases to trimming and J lost 2 bases, with 10 bases between them. CDR1 and CDR2 (germline): GTSNPN, SVGIG (reference sequence). The CDR3 covers 15 residues. The CDR3 spells CAWSVKDYNTGELFF. CDR3 DNA: TGTGCCTGGAGTGTGAAGGACTACAACACCGGGGAGCTGTTTTTT.

The rearrangement links TRBV29-1 to TRBJ1-2; 9 bases agree with TRBD1. J lost 2 bases, V lost 6 bases, and 10 bases had no gene match. The V gene's germline CDR1 is SQVTM and CDR2 ANQGSEA. The CDR3 spans 15 residues. CDR3 amino acids: CSVESGTGPNYGYTF. The CDR3 DNA reads as TGCAGCGTCGAATCCGGGACAGGGCCCAACTATGGCTACACCTTC.

The rearrangement uses TRBV19 and TRBJ1-2; 9 bases map to TRBD1. Trimming at V came to 8 bases and at J to 4 bases, leaving 11 bases not matched to a gene. The CDR3 totals 15 residues. The V gene's germline CDR1 is LNHDA and CDR2 SQIVND (reference sequence). The CDR3 here is CASAETGGLSYGYTF. CDR3 in DNA: TGTGCCAGTGCTGAGACAGGGGGTTTGTCCTATGGCTACACCTTC. The full variable domain, its missing parts supplied by reference TRBV19 and TRBJ1-2, is DGGITQSPKYLFRKEGQNVTLSCEQNLNHDAMYWYRQDPGQGLRLIYYSQIVNDFQKGDIAEGYSVSREKKESFPLTVTSAQKNPTAFYLCASAETGGLSYGYTFGSGTRLTVV.

V is TRBV2 and J is TRBJ2-7, with D uncertain. Trimming shortened V by 7 bases and J by 4 bases, and 14 bases separated the two germline ends. CDR1 and CDR2 (germline): SNHLY, FYNNEI. This CDR3 is 13 amino acids long. This CDR3 reads CASKERIGYEQYF. The DNA of the CDR3 is TGTGCCAGCAAGGAACGGATCGGATACGAGCAGTACTTC. The whole variable domain, filled in from reference TRBV2 and TRBJ2-7, reads EPEVTQTPSHQVTQMGQEVILRCVPISNHLYFYWYRQILGQKVEFLVSFYNNEISEKSEIFDDQFSVERPDGSNFTLKIRSTKLEDSAMYFCASKERIGYEQYFGPGTRLTVT.

This clone appeared once. The gene calls are TRBV29-1 and TRBJ2-2; D perhaps matches TRBD1 (6 bases). V was shortened by 4 bases and J by 0 bases, with 12 bases between the two germline ends. There are 15 residues in the CDR3. Germline V lookup: CDR1 SQVTM, CDR2 ANQGSEA. As DNA, the CDR3 is TGCAGCGTTGTCCTAGAGGGGGCGAACACCGGGGAGCTGTTTTTT. This codes for CSVVLEGANTGELFF.

This clone was detected a few times. The chain couples TRBV4-1 to TRBJ2-7; 7 positions match TRBD1. The CDR3 is 13 residues long. The V gene's germline CDR1 is MGHRA and CDR2 YSYEKL. J lost 2 bases, V lost 3 bases, and 1 base had no gene match. CDR3 in amino acids: CASSQTGTYEQYF. DNA of the CDR3: TGCGCCAGCAGCCAGACAGGGACCTACGAGCAGTACTTC.

This clone was counted at least ten times. The V and J genes are TRBV29-1 and TRBJ1-1; 9 bases are shared with TRBD1. Unmatched junction bases numbered 6, after V lost 1 base and J lost 3 bases. Germline values: CDR1 SQVTM, CDR2 ANQGSEA. CDR3 length: 15 amino acids. The CDR3 region has the DNA TGCAGCGTTGAAGGAGTACAGGGGGCAGACACTGAAGCTTTCTTT. This translates into CSVEGVQGADTEAFF.

V is TRBV29-1 and J is TRBJ1-1; TRBD1 matches 10 bases. Germline V lookup: CDR1 SQVTM, CDR2 ANQGSEA. V shed 5 bases, J shed 9 bases, and the junction held 6 bases outside the gene matches. The CDR3 spans 12 residues. CDR3: CSVFPGQGQAFF. The CDR3 DNA sequence: TGCAGCGTTTTCCCGGGACAGGGGCAAGCTTTCTTT.

The sample holds one count of this clone. The rearrangement uses TRBV29-1 and TRBJ1-2; D possibly corresponds to TRBD1 (5 bases). Per the germline V gene, CDR1 is SQVTM and CDR2 is ANQGSEA. The length of the CDR3 is 14 residues. V lost 2 bases to trimming and J lost 1 base, with 11 bases between them. CDR3 DNA sequence: TGCAGCGTTGAACGAGGGGAGGGTAACTATGGCTACACCTTC. Translating it yields CSVERGEGNYGYTF.

V gene TRBV6-1 combines with J gene TRBJ1-1; tentatively, D is TRBD1 (6 bases). Trimming left V 6 bases short and J 11 bases short, with 25 bases between. The CDR3 sequence is 15 residues long. The germline CDR1 and CDR2 sequences are MNHNS and SASEGT. The CDR3 is CASSQSPDSHVGAFF. The CDR3 DNA is TGTGCCAGCAGCCAGAGTCCGGACAGCCACGTCGGGGCTTTCTTT.

This chain links TRBV27 with TRBJ2-1; TRBD2 agrees at 11 bases. Germline-derived CDR1 and CDR2 are MNHEY and SMNVEV (reference sequence). The V segment lost 5 bases and the J segment 8 bases; nucleotides outside the gene matches: 8. The CDR3 runs 15 residues. The CDR3 protein is CASSPRLAGIDEQFF. The CDR3 region has the DNA TGTGCCAGCAGTCCCAGACTAGCGGGGATCGATGAGCAGTTCTTC.

V usage is TRBV19 and J usage is TRBJ2-5, with 9 nucleotides matching TRBD2. The CDR3 spans 15 residues. The ends lost 1 base at V and 6 bases at J; junction bases unmatched: 6. CDR1 is LNHDA and CDR2 is SQIVND in the germline V gene (reference sequence). Here the CDR3 DNA reads TGTGCCAGTAGTATAGTTGCGGGGGGGCAGAAGACCCAGTACTTC. Its translation: CASSIVAGGQKTQYF.